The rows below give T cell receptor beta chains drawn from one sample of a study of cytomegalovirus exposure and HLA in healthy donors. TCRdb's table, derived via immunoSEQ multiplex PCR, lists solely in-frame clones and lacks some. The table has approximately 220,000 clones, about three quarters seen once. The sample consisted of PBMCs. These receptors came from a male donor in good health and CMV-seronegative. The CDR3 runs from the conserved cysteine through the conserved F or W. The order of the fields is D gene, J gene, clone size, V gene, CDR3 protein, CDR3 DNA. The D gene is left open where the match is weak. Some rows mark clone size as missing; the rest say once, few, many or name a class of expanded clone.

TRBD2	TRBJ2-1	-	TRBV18	CASSPPQLAKANEQFF	TGTGCCAGCTCACCACCGCAACTAGCGAAGGCGAATGAGCAGTTCTTC
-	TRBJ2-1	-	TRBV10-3	CAISDPRSNYNEQFF	TGTGCCATCAGTGACCCAAGGAGTAACTACAATGAGCAGTTCTTC
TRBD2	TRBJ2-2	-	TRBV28	CASSLGREGLNTGELFF	TGTGCCAGCAGTTTAGGGCGGGAGGGCCTGAACACCGGGGAGCTGTTTTTT
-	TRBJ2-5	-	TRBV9	CASSVARRGLETQYF	TGTGCCAGCAGCGTAGCTCGTCGGGGTCTGGAGACCCAGTACTTC
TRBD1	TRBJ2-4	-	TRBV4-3	CASSRSQGESIQYF	TGCGCCAGCAGCCGCTCGCAGGGGGAGAGCATTCAGTACTTC
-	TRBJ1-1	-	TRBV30	CASTPGNTEAFF	TGTGCCTCTACCCCGGGGAACACTGAAGCTTTCTTT
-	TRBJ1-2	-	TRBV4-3	CASSPSSTGAVYYGYTF	TGCGCCAGCAGCCCTTCGTCGACAGGAGCGGTTTATTATGGCTACACCTTC
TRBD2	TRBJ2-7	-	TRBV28	CASSGNSYEQYF	TGTGCCAGTAGCGGGAACTCCTACGAGCAGTACTTC
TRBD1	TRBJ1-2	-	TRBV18	CASSPGTGMVDYGYTF	TGTGCCAGCTCACCCGGGACAGGGATGGTCGACTATGGCTACACCTTC
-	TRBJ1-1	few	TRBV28	CASSSRVEAFF	TGTGCCAGCAGTTCCAGGGTGGAAGCTTTCTTT
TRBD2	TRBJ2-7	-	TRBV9	CASSRTSGGLSSYEQYF	TGTGCCAGCAGCCGGACTAGCGGGGGGCTTAGCTCCTACGAGCAGTACTTC
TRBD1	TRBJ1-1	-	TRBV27	CASNLRGYDRGTEAFF	TGTGCCAGCAACCTAAGGGGTTACGACAGGGGCACTGAAGCTTTCTTT
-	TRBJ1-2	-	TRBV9	CASSVALRRGGYTF	TGTGCCAGCAGCGTGGCCCTCCGGAGGGGTGGCTACACCTTC
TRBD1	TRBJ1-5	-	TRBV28	CASSTGQGRHQPQHF	TGTGCCAGCAGTACCGGACAGGGTCGTCATCAGCCCCAGCATTTT
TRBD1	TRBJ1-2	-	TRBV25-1	CASSDSNRGAYGYTF	TGTGCCAGTAGTGATTCCAACAGGGGGGCCTATGGCTACACCTTC
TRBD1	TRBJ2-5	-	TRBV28	CASREGTGTYQETQYF	TGTGCCAGCAGAGAAGGGACAGGGACGTACCAAGAGACCCAGTACTTC
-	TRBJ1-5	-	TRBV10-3	CAISESAGHSNQPQHF	TGTGCCATCAGTGAGTCCGCGGGCCATAGCAATCAGCCCCAGCATTTT
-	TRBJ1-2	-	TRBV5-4	CASSLPRRGVGYGYTF	TGTGCCAGCAGCTTGCCCAGGAGGGGAGTAGGCTATGGCTACACCTTC
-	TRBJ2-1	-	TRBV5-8	CASSPRGGRGLNEQFF	TGTGCCAGCAGCCCGAGGGGGGGCCGCGGGCTCAATGAGCAGTTCTTC
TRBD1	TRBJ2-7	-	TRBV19	CASSLDRGTYEQYF	TGTGCCAGTAGTTTGGACAGGGGGACCTACGAGCAGTACTTC
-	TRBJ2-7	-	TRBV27	CASSLQRLAYEQYF	TGTGCCAGCAGTTTACAGCGGTTAGCCTACGAGCAGTACTTC
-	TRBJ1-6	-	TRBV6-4	CASSPSAGSYNSPLHF	TGTGCCAGCAGTCCCTCGGCGGGCTCCTATAATTCACCCCTCCACTTT
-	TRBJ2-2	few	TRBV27	CASSLSGFGELFF	TGTGCCAGCAGTTTATCGGGCTTCGGGGAGCTGTTTTTT
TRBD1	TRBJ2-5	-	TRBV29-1	CSVDKTGEVETQYF	TGCAGCGTTGACAAGACAGGGGAGGTAGAGACCCAGTACTTC
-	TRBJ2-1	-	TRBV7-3	CASSFRGFTYNEQFF	TGTGCCAGCAGCTTCAGGGGATTTACCTACAATGAGCAGTTCTTC
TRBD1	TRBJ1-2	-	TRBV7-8	CASSRTGSNYGYTF	TGTGCCAGCAGCCGGACAGGGAGTAACTATGGCTACACCTTC
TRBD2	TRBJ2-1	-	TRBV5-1	CASSYTSGSYNEQFF	TGCGCCAGCAGCTATACTAGCGGGAGCTACAATGAGCAGTTCTTC
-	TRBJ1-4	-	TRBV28	CASTKQGFEKLFF	TGTGCCAGCACCAAACAGGGATTTGAAAAACTGTTTTTT
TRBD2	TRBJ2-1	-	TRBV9	CATSTSEYNEQFF	TGTGCCACCTCGACTAGCGAGTACAATGAGCAGTTCTTC
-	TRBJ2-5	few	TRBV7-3	CASSLSPSGETQYF	TGTGCCAGCAGCTTATCCCCCAGCGGGGAGACCCAGTACTTC
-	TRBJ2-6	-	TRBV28	CASSFVGSGANVLTF	TGTGCCAGCAGTTTCGTCGGCTCTGGGGCCAACGTCCTGACTTTC
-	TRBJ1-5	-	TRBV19	CASSIDLYSHGRYSNQPQHF	TGTGCCAGTAGTATAGATCTATACTCCCACGGGAGATATAGCAATCAGCCCCAGCATTTT
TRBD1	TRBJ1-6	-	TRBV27	CASSFLPGQLNSPLHF	TGTGCCAGCAGTTTCCTACCGGGACAGCTTAATTCACCCCTCCACTTT
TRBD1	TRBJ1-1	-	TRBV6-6	CASRRQGTEAFF	TGTGCCAGCAGACGACAGGGTACTGAAGCTTTCTTT
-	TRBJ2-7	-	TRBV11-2	CASRGRDTAYEQYF	TGTGCCAGCAGAGGCCGGGACACAGCCTACGAGCAGTACTTC
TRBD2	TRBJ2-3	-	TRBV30	CAWNLPGTSATDTQYF	TGTGCCTGGAATCTCCCCGGGACTAGTGCCACAGATACGCAGTATTTT
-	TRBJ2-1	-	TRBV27	CASSTNSYNERFF	TGTGCCAGCAGTACCAACTCCTACAATGAGCGGTTCTTC
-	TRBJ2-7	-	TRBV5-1	CASSKGQNGDEQYF	TGCGCCAGCAGCAAAGGACAGAATGGGGACGAGCAGTACTTC
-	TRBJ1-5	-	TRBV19	CASTLKGNQPQHF	TGTGCCAGTACCCTTAAGGGGAATCAGCCCCAGCATTTT
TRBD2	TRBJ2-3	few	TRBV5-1	CASSLRGLAASTDTQYF	TGCGCCAGCAGCTTGAGGGGACTAGCGGCAAGCACAGATACGCAGTATTTT